This entry lists 23 T cell receptor beta chains sequenced from one sample in a study of patients and donors after allogeneic stem cell transplantation. TCRdb called the RT-PCR reads again in MiXCR, with one record for every CDR3 protein. Here the sample spans 800,000 to 1,000,000 distinct CDR3 sequences, approximately 18% being singletons. Sample: blood, either unsorted or a sorted T cell fraction (not recorded which). These receptors were collected from a human donor who was either an allogeneic HSCT recipient or a stem cell or donor lymphocyte infusion donor (not recorded which). It is not recorded whose cells these are; they may come from a transplant donor.

This clonotype was recorded a few times. This chain uses TRBV9 with TRBJ2-1; 9 nucleotides agree with TRBD2. The CDR3 has 15 residues. V lost 1 base, J lost 7 bases, and 6 bases stayed unmatched. Germline values: CDR1 SGDLS, CDR2 YYNGEE. CDR3 loop: CASSVLELAGNEQFF. In DNA form, the CDR3 reads TGTGCCAGCAGCGTACTTGAGCTAGCGGGGAATGAGCAGTTCTTC.

This clonotype was seen a few times. The chain joins TRBV15 to TRBJ2-2; D uncertain. The CDR3 is made up of 14 amino acids. Trimming cost V 4 bases and J 3 bases, with 9 bases left between them. Germline lookup yields CDR1 LNHNV and CDR2 YYDKDF (reference sequence). The CDR3 DNA sequence: TGTGCCACCAGCACCCGGCCCTACACCGGGGAGCTGTTTTTT. As protein: CATSTRPYTGELFF.

The rearrangement links TRBV6-5 to TRBJ2-3; 7 positions match TRBD2. CDR1 is MNHEY, CDR2 SVGAGI, per germline. Trimming cost V 4 bases and J 8 bases; bases outside gene matches: 9. The CDR3 is 14 amino acids. As DNA, the CDR3 is TGTGCCAGCAGTTTAACCGGGACTATGGGTACGCAGTATTTT. Translating it yields CASSLTGTMGTQYF.

This clonotype occurred a few times. The rearrangement links TRBV30 to TRBJ1-2, with D unresolved. The CDR3 sequence is 13 residues long. Per the germline V gene, CDR1 is GTSNPN and CDR2 is SVGIG (reference sequence). Between the trimmed V and J ends, which lost 4 bases and 2 bases, there was a span of 11 bases. The CDR3 here is CAWNDSENYGYTF. CDR3 nucleotide sequence: TGTGCCTGGAATGACTCGGAAAACTATGGCTACACCTTC.

This clonotype was recorded a few times. The J gene is TRBJ2-2, the V gene TRBV6-5; 7 bases map to TRBD2. This CDR3 region has 17 residues. J was trimmed by 3 bases and V by 0 bases; bases with no gene match: 7. Germline V gene sequence: CDR1 MNHEY, CDR2 SVGAGI. The CDR3 here is CASSYSRGRAYTGELFF. As DNA, the CDR3 is TGTGCCAGCAGTTACTCGAGAGGGAGGGCTTACACCGGGGAGCTGTTTTTT.

The gene calls are TRBV5-1 and TRBJ1-1; possible D gene TRBD1, 5 bases. This CDR3 has 13 amino acids. Germline CDR1 is SGHRS and CDR2 is YFSETQ. V dropped 3 bases and J dropped 4 bases, with 10 bases sitting between them. The CDR3 sequence: CASSSRDSTEAFF. As DNA, the CDR3 is TGCGCCAGCAGCTCCAGAGACAGCACTGAAGCTTTCTTT.

V usage is TRBV20-1 and J usage is TRBJ1-1; D not resolved. V was shortened by 6 bases and J by 0 bases, with 8 bases between the two germline ends. This CDR3 has 12 residues. Germline CDR1 is DFQATT and CDR2 is SNEGSKA (reference sequence). In nucleotides, the CDR3 is TGCAGTGCCCAGCCCATGAACACTGAAGCTTTCTTT. Its translation: CSAQPMNTEAFF.

The chain recombines TRBV12-3 or TRBV12-4 with TRBJ1-1; unclear D gene. V was trimmed by 1 base and J by 0 bases, leaving 12 bases between them. The CDR3 consists of 16 residues. CDR3 in amino acids: CASSLGYAFMNTEAFF. CDR3 nucleotides: TGTGCCAGCAGTTTAGGGTACGCCTTCATGAACACTGAAGCTTTCTTT.

V usage is TRBV4-3 and J usage is TRBJ1-5; 8 bases agree with TRBD1. Germline CDR1 is LGHNA and CDR2 is YSLEER. The CDR3 totals 15 residues. J was trimmed by 1 base and V by 4 bases; bases with no gene match: 3. In nucleotides, the CDR3 is TGCGCCAGCAGCCGCGGACAGGGCAGCAATCAGCCCCAGCATTTT. Its translation is CASSRGQGSNQPQHF.

This clonotype was detected only a few times. The CDR3 spells CASSLITTRLDEQYF. CDR3 sequence (DNA): TGTGCCAGCAGTTTAATCACCACTAGACTTGACGAGCAGTACTTC. The J gene is TRBJ2-7, the V gene TRBV27, with D perhaps TRBD2 (5 bases). This CDR3 has 15 residues. Trimming took 2 bases from V and 5 from J, leaving 16 bases between them. Germline CDR1 MNHEY, CDR2 SMNVEV (reference sequence).

This clonotype was observed a few times. The chain is built from TRBV5-6 and TRBJ1-2; 7 bases fit TRBD1. The CDR3 contains 13 residues. The trim removed 4 bases at V and 6 bases at J, leaving 6 bases unmatched. Germline V gene data show CDR1 as SGHDT and CDR2 as YYEEEE. CDR3 DNA: TGTGCCAGCAGCCCGGACAGGAGAGATGGCTACACCTTC. Residues: CASSPDRRDGYTF.

This chain connects TRBV19 to TRBJ2-1; TRBD2 aligns across 7 bases. Trimming removed 3 bases from V and 6 bases from J; junction bases left unmatched: 2. This CDR3 has 13 amino acids. CDR1 is LNHDA, CDR2 SQIVND, per germline (reference sequence). The CDR3 nucleotides are TGTGCCAGTAGTATGGGAGGGATCAATGAGCAGTTCTTC. Translation: CASSMGGINEQFF.

The rearrangement joins TRBV12-3 or TRBV12-4 to TRBJ1-2; no clear D gene. This CDR3 region has 14 residues. V shed 1 base and J shed 4 bases, with 10 bases lying between them. The CDR3 region has the DNA TGTGCCAGCAGTTTAGTGGCAGCCAGCTATGGCTACACCTTC. Its translation: CASSLVAASYGYTF.

This clonotype was detected only a few times. V and J are TRBV2 and TRBJ1-3; D is unclear. V was cut by 4 bases and J by 1 base, with 8 bases left in between. Per the germline V gene, CDR1 is SNHLY and CDR2 is FYNNEI. The CDR3 has 14 amino acids. The CDR3 DNA reads TGTGCCAGCAGTGTGGCAGAGTCTGGAAACACCATATATTTT. It encodes CASSVAESGNTIYF.

V and J are TRBV6-5 and TRBJ1-1, with D perhaps TRBD1 (6 bases). Germline V gene sequence: CDR1 MNHEY, CDR2 SVGAGI. The CDR3 sequence is 14 residues long. With 2 bases removed from V and 0 bases from J, the gap between germline ends came to 7 bases. The CDR3: CASSYQGLNTEAFF. The CDR3, as DNA: TGTGCCAGCAGTTACCAGGGGTTGAACACTGAAGCTTTCTTT.

The CDR3 sequence: CASSEEEGFRTGELFF. The CDR3 bases are TGTGCCAGCAGCGAGGAGGAGGGGTTTCGCACCGGGGAGCTGTTTTTT. The V and J genes are TRBV9 and TRBJ2-2; the D gene is possibly TRBD2 (6 bases). CDR1 is SGDLS, CDR2 YYNGEE, per germline. Trimming shortened V by 3 bases and J by 4 bases, and 16 bases separated the two germline ends. This CDR3 spans 16 amino acids. The variable domain in full, with the rest retrieved from reference TRBV9 and TRBJ2-2, is DSGVTQTPKHLITATGQRVTLRCSPRSGDLSVYWYQQSLDQGLQFLIQYYNGEERAKGNILERFSAQQFPDLHSELNLSSLELGDSALYFCASSEEEGFRTGELFFGEGSRLTVL.

The sample holds a few counts of this clonotype. This chain uses TRBV23-1 with TRBJ2-3; TRBD2 aligns across 14 bases. TRBV23-1 is labeled an ORF, and its function is uncertain. The CDR3 is made up of 17 amino acids. Germline trimming cut 3 bases from V and 5 bases from J; bases unmatched to any gene: 7. This CDR3 is CASSHHGTSGRGDTQYF. CDR3 bases: TGCGCCAGCAGTCATCACGGGACTAGCGGGAGAGGAGATACGCAGTATTTT.

The CDR3 DNA reads TGTGCCACCAGTGATTTGCAGGCTGGGGGCACAGATACGCAGTATTTT. It is translated as CATSDLQAGGTDTQYF. The chain couples TRBV24-1 to TRBJ2-3; D uncertain. The CDR3 is made up of 16 amino acids. CDR1 is KGHDR, CDR2 SFDVKD, per germline. The V gene lost 0 bases and the J gene lost 1 base, with 10 bases spanning the gap.

Points on this clonotype: Its ends do not fully match the called genes, so a read error is possible. V usage is TRBV5-1 and J usage is TRBJ2-5; TRBD2 agrees at 7 bases. CDR3 length: 14 residues. Germline V CDR1 and CDR2: SGHRS, YFSETQ. CDR3 in amino acids: CASSLVPSGESQYF. CDR3 DNA: TGCGCCAGCAGCTTGGTACCTAGCGGAGAGAGCCAGTACTTC.

The chain couples TRBV3-1 to TRBJ2-7, with D uncertain. V was cut by 4 bases and J by 0 bases, with 10 bases left in between. CDR1 is LGHDT and CDR2 is YNNKEL in the germline V gene (reference sequence). CDR3 length equals 14 residues. CDR3 sequence: CASSLLSYSYEQYF. In nucleotides, the CDR3 is TGTGCCAGCAGCCTACTTTCCTACTCCTACGAGCAGTACTTC.

This clonotype has only a few counts. The chain uses TRBV3-1 and TRBJ2-1, with D unclear. The CDR3 extends over 15 amino acids. Germline lookup yields CDR1 LGHDT and CDR2 YNNKEL (reference sequence). Trimming took off 0 bases at V and 4 bases at J, with 10 bases between the two ends. The CDR3 DNA sequence: TGTGCCAGCAGCCAAGAAGGTCTCAGGTACAATGAGCAGTTCTTC. This translates into CASSQEGLRYNEQFF.

This clonotype has more than one count but fewer than ten. The CDR3 loop is CSARDRKGGGRTPEAFF. The CDR3 DNA follows: TGCAGTGCTAGAGATCGAAAGGGTGGAGGACGGACCCCTGAAGCTTTCTTT. The chain has TRBV20-1 and TRBJ1-1; no clear D. Germline values: CDR1 DFQATT, CDR2 SNEGSKA (reference sequence). The V end was cut by 0 bases, the J end by 6 bases, with 23 bases between. The CDR3 sequence is 17 residues long.

The chain couples TRBV20-1 to TRBJ2-3; 9 positions agree with TRBD1. The CDR3 consists of 14 residues. The junction had 2 bases not matched to a gene; V was cut back by 1 base and J by 3 bases. From germline, CDR1 is DFQATT and CDR2 SNEGSKA (reference sequence). The CDR3 region is CSARGTGVTDTQYF. The CDR3 region has the DNA TGCAGTGCTAGAGGGACAGGGGTTACAGATACGCAGTATTTT.